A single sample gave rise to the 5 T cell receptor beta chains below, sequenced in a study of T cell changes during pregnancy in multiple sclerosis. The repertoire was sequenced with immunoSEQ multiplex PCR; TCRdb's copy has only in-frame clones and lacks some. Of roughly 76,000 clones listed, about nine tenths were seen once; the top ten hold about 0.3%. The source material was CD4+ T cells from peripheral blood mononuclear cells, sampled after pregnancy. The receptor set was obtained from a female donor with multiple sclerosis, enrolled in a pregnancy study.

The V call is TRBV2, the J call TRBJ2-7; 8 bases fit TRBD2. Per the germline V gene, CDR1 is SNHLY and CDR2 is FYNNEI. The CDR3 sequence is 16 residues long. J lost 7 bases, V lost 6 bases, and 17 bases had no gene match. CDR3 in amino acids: CASSSGFGRARREQYF. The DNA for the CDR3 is TGTGCCAGCAGCAGCGGGTTCGGGAGGGCCCGGAGAGAGCAGTACTTC.

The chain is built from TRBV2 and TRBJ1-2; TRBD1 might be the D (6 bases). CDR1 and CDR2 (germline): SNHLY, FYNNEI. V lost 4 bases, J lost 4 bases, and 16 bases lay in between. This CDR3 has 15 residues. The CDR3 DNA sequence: TGTGCCAGCAGTGCCGGCAGGGGCGAAACCTATGGCTACACCTTC. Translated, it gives CASSAGRGETYGYTF.

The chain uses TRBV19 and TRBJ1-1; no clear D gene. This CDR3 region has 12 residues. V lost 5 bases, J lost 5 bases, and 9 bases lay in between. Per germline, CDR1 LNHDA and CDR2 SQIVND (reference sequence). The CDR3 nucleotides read TGTGCCAGTAGTCTGGAGGATACTGAAGCTTTCTTT. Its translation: CASSLEDTEAFF.

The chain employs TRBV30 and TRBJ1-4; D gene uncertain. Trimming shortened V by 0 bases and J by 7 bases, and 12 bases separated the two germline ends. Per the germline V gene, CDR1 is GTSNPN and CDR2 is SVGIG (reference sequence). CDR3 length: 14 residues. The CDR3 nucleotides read TGTGCCTGGAGTGTTGATCGAGGTCCTGAAAAACTGTTTTTT. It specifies CAWSVDRGPEKLFF. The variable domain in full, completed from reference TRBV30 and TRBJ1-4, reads SQTIHQWPATLVQPVGSPLSLECTVEGTSNPNLYWYRQAAGRGLQLLFYSVGIGQISSEVPQNLSASRPQDRQFILSSKKLLLSDSGFYLCAWSVDRGPEKLFFGSGTQLSVL.

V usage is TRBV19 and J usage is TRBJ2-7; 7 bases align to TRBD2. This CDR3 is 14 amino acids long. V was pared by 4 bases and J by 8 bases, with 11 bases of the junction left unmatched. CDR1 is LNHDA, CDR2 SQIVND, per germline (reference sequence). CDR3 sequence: CASSRGGNYFQQYF. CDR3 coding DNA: TGTGCCAGTAGTAGGGGGGGAAACTACTTCCAGCAGTACTTC.